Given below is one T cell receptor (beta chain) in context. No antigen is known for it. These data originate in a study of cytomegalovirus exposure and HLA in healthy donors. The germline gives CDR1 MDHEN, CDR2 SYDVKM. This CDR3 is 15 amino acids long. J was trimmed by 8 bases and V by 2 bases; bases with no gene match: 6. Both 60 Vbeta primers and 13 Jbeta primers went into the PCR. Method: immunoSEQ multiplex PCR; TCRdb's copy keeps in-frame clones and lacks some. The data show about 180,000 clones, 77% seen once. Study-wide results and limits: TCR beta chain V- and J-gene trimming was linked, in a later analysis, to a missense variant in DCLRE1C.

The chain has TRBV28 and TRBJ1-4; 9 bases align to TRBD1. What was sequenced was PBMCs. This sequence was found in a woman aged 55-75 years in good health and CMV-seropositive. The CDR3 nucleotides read TGTGCCAGCAGTTTAGCACAGGGGGCCGGGGAAAAACTGTTTTTT. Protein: CASSLAQGAGEKLFF.